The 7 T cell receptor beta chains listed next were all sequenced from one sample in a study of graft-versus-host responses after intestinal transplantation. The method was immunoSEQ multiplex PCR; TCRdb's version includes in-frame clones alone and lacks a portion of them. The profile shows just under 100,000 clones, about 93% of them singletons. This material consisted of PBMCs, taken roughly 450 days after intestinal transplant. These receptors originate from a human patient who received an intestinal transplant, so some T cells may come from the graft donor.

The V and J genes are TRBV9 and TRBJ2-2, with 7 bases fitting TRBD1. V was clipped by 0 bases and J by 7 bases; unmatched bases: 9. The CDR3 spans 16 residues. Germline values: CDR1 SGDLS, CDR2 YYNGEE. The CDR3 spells CASSVGEGGVGGELFF. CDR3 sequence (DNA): TGTGCCAGCAGCGTAGGAGAAGGGGGCGTCGGCGGGGAGCTGTTTTTT. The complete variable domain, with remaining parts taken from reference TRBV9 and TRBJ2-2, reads DSGVTQTPKHLITATGQRVTLRCSPRSGDLSVYWYQQSLDQGLQFLIQYYNGEERAKGNILERFSAQQFPDLHSELNLSSLELGDSALYFCASSVGEGGVGGELFFGEGSRLTVL.

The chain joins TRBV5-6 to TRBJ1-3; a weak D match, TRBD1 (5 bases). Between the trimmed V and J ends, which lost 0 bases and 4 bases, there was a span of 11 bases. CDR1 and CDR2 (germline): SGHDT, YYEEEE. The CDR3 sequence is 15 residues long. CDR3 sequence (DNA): TGTGCCAGCAGCTTGGTGGGGGGTGGAGGAAACACCATATATTTT. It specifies CASSLVGGGGNTIYF.

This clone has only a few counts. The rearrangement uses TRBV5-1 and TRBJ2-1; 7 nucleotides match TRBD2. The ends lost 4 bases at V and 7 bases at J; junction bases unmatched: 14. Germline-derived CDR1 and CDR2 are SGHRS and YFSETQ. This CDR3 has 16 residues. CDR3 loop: CASSGRSGRGTNEQFF. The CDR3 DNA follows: TGCGCCAGCAGCGGCCGCTCGGGGCGGGGGACGAATGAGCAGTTCTTC.

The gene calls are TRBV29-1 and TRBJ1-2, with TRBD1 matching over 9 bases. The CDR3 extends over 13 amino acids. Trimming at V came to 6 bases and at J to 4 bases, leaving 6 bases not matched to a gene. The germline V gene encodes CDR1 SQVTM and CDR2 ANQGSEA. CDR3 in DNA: TGCAGCGTCGCCGGGACAGGGTTCTATGGCTACACCTTC. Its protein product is CSVAGTGFYGYTF.

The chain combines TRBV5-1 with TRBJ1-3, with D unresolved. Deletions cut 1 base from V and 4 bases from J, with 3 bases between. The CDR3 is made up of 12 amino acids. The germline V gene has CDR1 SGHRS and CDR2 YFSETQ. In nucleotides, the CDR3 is TGCGCCAGCAGCTTGTGGGGAAACACCATATATTTT. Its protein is CASSLWGNTIYF. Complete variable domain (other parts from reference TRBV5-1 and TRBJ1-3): KAGVTQTPRYLIKTRGQQVTLSCSPISGHRSVSWYQQTPGQGLQFLFEYFSETQRNKGNFPGRFSGRQFSNSRSEMNVSTLELGDSALYLCASSLWGNTIYFGEGSWLTVV.

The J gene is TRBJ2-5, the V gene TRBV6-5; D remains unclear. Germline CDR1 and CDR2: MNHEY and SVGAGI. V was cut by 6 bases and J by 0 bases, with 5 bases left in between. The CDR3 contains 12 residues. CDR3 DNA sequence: TGTGCCAGCAGGGGGTACCAAGAGACCCAGTACTTC. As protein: CASRGYQETQYF.

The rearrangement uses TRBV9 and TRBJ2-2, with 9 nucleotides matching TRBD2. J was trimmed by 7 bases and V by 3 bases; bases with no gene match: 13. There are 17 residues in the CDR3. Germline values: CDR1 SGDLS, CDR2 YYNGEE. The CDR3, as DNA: TGTGCCAGCAGCGCCCACCCTAGCGGGGAGGGGATCGGGGAGCTGTTTTTT. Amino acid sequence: CASSAHPSGEGIGELFF. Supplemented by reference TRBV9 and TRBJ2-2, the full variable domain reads DSGVTQTPKHLITATGQRVTLRCSPRSGDLSVYWYQQSLDQGLQFLIQYYNGEERAKGNILERFSAQQFPDLHSELNLSSLELGDSALYFCASSAHPSGEGIGELFFGEGSRLTVL.